This TCR beta chain was sequenced for a study of blood T cells in healthy people across ages. Regarding the study as a whole: Both higher diversity and more naive CD4+ cells marked long-lived donors when set against aged donors.

The CDR3 loop spans 15 amino acids. Trimming at V came to 6 bases and at J to 4 bases, leaving 7 bases not matched to a gene. Together with a sample-barcoded 5' primer, a J-beta primer mix was included in a second PCR lasting about 7 to 12 cycles. Every molecule of cDNA carried a tag from a template-switch adaptor with 12 random nucleotides. TCRdb independently ran MiXCR on the 5' RACE reads; one entry per CDR3 protein. Among around 1,900,000 distinct CDR3 sequences, 30% to 40% were seen once, and the ten largest hold about 21%. This clonotype turned up a few times. Its target is not known. This sequence was found in a human donor in good health. This rearrangement joins TRBV12-3 or TRBV12-4 to TRBJ2-1, with 9 nucleotides matching TRBD1. Sequencing was carried out using blood. Here the CDR3 DNA reads TGTGCCAGCAGATTAAGACAGGGGGGGTACAATGAGCAGTTCTTC. As protein: CASRLRQGGYNEQFF.